This T cell receptor (beta chain) was identified in a study of T cell responses to AZD1222 COVID-19 vaccine. Study details: Timing groups of about 4 and about 12 weeks for second doses were pooled. Findings and limits, study-wide: Among the donors, most were white British and more were female, and clonal diversity was possibly underestimated.

Repertoires were generated with immunoSEQ multiplex PCR, while TCRdb's copy carries only in-frame clones and drops some. The sample shows 110,000 to 150,000 clones, roughly 90% of them seen only once. V was trimmed by 5 bases and J by 4 bases, leaving 9 bases between them. The CDR3 totals 13 residues. Germline V CDR1 and CDR2: SGHTA, FQGNSA. Comment on this clone: Its antigen is undetermined.

This sequence originates from an adult in good health. The material was peripheral blood, obtained on day 0 of AZD1222 vaccination. The chain carries TRBV7-2 and TRBJ1-5, with D perhaps TRBD1 (5 bases). In DNA, the CDR3 is TGTGCCAGCAGCCGTGACAGTAATCAGCCCCAGCATTTT. This translates into CASSRDSNQPQHF. The full variable domain, its missing parts supplied by reference TRBV7-2 and TRBJ1-5, is GAGVSQSPSNKVTEKGKDVELRCDPISGHTALYWYRQSLGQGLEFLIYFQGNSAPDKSGLPSDRFSAERTGGSVSTLTIQRTQQEDSAVYLCASSRDSNQPQHFGDGTRLSIL.